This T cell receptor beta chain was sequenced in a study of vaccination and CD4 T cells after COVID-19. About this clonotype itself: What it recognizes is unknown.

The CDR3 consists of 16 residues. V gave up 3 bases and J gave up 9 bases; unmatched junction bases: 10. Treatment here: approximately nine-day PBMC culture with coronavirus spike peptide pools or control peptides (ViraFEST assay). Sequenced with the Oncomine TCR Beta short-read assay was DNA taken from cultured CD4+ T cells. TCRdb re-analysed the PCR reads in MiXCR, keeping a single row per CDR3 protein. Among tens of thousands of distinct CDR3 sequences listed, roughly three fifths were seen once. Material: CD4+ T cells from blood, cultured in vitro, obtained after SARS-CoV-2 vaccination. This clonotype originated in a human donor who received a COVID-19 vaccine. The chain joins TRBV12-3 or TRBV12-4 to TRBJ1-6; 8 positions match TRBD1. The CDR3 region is CASSFGTGTGGSPLHF. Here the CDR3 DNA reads TGTGCCAGCAGTTTCGGTACCGGGACAGGTGGTTCACCCCTCCACTTT.